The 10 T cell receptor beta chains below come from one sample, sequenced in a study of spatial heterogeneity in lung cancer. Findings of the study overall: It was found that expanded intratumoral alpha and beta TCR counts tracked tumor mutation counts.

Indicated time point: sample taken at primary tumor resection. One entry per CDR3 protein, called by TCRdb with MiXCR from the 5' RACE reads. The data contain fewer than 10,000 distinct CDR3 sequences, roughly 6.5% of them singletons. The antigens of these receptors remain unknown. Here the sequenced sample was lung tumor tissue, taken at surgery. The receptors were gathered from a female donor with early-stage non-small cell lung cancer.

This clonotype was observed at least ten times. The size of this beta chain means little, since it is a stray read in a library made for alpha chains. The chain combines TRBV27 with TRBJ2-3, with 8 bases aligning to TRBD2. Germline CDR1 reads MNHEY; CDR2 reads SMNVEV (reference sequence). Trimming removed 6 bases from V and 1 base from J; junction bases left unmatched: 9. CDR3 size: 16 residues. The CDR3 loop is CASSRGLAGRTDTQYF. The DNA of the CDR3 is TGTGCCAGCAGCAGAGGGTTAGCGGGACGCACAGATACGCAGTATTTT.

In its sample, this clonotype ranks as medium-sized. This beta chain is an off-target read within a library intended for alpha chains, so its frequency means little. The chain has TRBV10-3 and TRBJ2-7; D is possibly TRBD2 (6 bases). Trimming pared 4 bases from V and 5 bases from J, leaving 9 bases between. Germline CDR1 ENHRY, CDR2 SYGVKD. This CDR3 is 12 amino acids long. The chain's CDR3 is CAISGGGNEQYF. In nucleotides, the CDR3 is TGTGCCATCAGTGGTGGGGGGAACGAGCAGTACTTC.

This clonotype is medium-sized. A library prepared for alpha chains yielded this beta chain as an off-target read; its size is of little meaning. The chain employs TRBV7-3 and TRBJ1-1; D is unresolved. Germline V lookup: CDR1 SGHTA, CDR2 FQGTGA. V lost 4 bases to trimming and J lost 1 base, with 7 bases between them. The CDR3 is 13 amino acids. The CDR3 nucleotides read TGTGCCAGCAGCTGGAGGCGGAACACTGAAGCTTTCTTT. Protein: CASSWRRNTEAFF. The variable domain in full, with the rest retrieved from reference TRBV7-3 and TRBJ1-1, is GAGVSQTPSNKVTEKGKYVELRCDPISGHTALYWYRQSLGQGPEFLIYFQGTGAADDSGLPNDRFFAVRPEGSVSTLKIQRTERGDSAVYLCASSWRRNTEAFFGQGTRLTVV.

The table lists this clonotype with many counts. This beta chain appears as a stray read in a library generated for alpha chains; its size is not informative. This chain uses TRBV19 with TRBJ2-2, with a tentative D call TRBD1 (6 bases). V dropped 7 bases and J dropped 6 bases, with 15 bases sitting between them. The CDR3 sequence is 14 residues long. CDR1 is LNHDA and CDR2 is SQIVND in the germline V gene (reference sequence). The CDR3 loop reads CASTADRIAGELFF. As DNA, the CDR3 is TGTGCCAGTACTGCCGACAGGATCGCCGGGGAGCTGTTTTTT.

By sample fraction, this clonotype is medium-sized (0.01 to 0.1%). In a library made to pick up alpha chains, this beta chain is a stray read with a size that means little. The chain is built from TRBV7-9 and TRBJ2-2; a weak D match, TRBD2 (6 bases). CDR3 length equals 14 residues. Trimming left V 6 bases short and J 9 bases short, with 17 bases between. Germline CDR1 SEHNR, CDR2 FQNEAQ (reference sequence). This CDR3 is CASRPIGRPRELFF. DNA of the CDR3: TGTGCCAGCAGACCTATAGGGAGGCCACGGGAGCTGTTTTTT.

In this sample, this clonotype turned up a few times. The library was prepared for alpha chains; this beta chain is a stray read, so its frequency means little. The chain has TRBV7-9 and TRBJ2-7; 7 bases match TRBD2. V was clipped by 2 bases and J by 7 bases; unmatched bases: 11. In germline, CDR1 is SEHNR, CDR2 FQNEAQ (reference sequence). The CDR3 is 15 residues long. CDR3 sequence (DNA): TGTGCCAGCAGCTTAATTCTAGCGGACCCCTGGGAGCAGTACTTC. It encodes CASSLILADPWEQYF.

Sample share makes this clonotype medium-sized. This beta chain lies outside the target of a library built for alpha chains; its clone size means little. CDR3 region: CARTETNTEAFF. The CDR3 DNA reads TGTGCCAGGACAGAGACGAACACTGAAGCTTTCTTT. V gene TRBV2 combines with J gene TRBJ1-1; a weak D match, TRBD1 (5 bases). The CDR3 runs to 12 residues. The V end was cut by 9 bases, the J end by 1 base, with 9 bases between. Germline V gene sequence: CDR1 SNHLY, CDR2 FYNNEI.

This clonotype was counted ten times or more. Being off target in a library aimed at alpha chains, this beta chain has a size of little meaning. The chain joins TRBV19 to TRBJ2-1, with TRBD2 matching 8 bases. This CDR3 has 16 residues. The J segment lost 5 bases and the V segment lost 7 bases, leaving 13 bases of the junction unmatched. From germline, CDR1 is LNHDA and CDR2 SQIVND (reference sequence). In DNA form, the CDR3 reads TGTGCCAGTACCTTGCTATCCGGGACTAGGAACAATGAGCAGTTCTTC. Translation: CASTLLSGTRNNEQFF.

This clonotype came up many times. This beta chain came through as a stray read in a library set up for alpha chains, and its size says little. This CDR3 reads CASSYRGPTEAFF. The CDR3 DNA reads TGTGCCAGCAGCTACAGGGGGCCCACTGAAGCTTTCTTT. The V call is TRBV12-3 or TRBV12-4, the J call TRBJ1-1; 9 positions match TRBD1. V was pared by 6 bases and J by 4 bases, with 3 bases of the junction left unmatched. This CDR3 is 13 amino acids long.

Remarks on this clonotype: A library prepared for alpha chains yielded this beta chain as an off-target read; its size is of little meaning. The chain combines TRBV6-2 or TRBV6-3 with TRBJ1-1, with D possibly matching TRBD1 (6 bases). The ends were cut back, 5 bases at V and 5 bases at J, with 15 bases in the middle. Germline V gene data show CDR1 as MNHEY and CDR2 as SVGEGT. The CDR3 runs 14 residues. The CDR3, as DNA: TGTGCCAGCAGTGCGGGGGCGAGGAGGACTGAAGCTTTCTTT. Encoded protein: CASSAGARRTEAFF.